This is a list of T cell receptor beta chains from one sample in a study of shared clonotypes between healthy human individuals. Produced via immunoSEQ multiplex PCR; TCRdb's table is partial and in-frame only. The table includes about 480,000 clones, 79% detected once. The sequencing sample was made of PBMCs. The receptors were gathered from a woman between 40 and 55 years old in good health. Some clones in this sample may be carry-over from other donors' samples. The CDR3 runs from the conserved cysteine through the conserved F or W. The D gene is left open where the match is weak. Size values are once, few and many counts, or a class for expanded clones, and some rows have none.

clone size: few
J gene: TRBJ2-3
CDR3 length: 14
D gene: .
V gene: TRBV4-2
CDR3 protein: CASSIDGVQDTQYF
CDR3 DNA: TGTGCCAGCAGCATCGACGGGGTACAAGATACGCAGTATTTT

clone size: .
J gene: TRBJ2-1
CDR3 length: 13
D gene: TRBD1
V gene: TRBV19
CDR3 protein: CASSRQGANEQFF
CDR3 DNA: TGTGCCAGTAGTAGACAGGGGGCTAATGAGCAGTTCTTC

clone size: .
J gene: TRBJ2-7
CDR3 length: 15
D gene: TRBD2
V gene: TRBV11-2
CDR3 protein: CASSVGTSGTYEQYF
CDR3 DNA: TGTGCCAGCAGCGTCGGGACTAGCGGAACCTACGAGCAGTACTTC

clone size: .
J gene: TRBJ2-5
CDR3 length: 15
D gene: TRBD2
V gene: TRBV27
CDR3 protein: CASSLGTSGRETQYF
CDR3 DNA: TGTGCCAGCAGTTTAGGGACTAGCGGGAGAGAGACCCAGTACTTC

clone size: .
J gene: TRBJ2-7
CDR3 length: 17
D gene: .
V gene: TRBV12-1
CDR3 protein: CASSFPRGTGKNYEQYF
CDR3 DNA: TGTGCCAGCAGCTTCCCCCGGGGGACAGGAAAGAACTACGAGCAGTACTTC

clone size: .
J gene: TRBJ2-2
CDR3 length: 13
D gene: .
V gene: TRBV30
CDR3 protein: CAWSRGSSGELFF
CDR3 DNA: TGTGCCTGGAGCCGGGGGTCCTCCGGGGAGCTGTTTTTT

clone size: .
J gene: TRBJ2-7
CDR3 length: 17
D gene: .
V gene: TRBV21-1
CDR3 protein: CASSKGPDYGGSYEQYF
CDR3 DNA: TGTGCCAGCAGCAAAGGCCCCGATTATGGAGGGTCCTACGAGCAGTACTTC

clone size: .
J gene: TRBJ1-3
CDR3 length: 16
D gene: .
V gene: TRBV21-1
CDR3 protein: CASSPPTGDSGNTIYF
CDR3 DNA: TGTGCCAGCAGCCCCCCTACCGGGGACTCTGGAAACACCATATATTTT

clone size: .
J gene: TRBJ2-7
CDR3 length: 17
D gene: TRBD1
V gene: TRBV5-6
CDR3 protein: CASSSLDRGALTYEQYF
CDR3 DNA: TGTGCCAGCAGCTCCCTTGACAGGGGGGCACTTACCTACGAGCAGTACTTC

clone size: .
J gene: TRBJ2-7
CDR3 length: 16
D gene: .
V gene: TRBV4-2
CDR3 protein: CASSQQLGLFSYEQYF
CDR3 DNA: TGTGCCAGCAGCCAACAACTAGGACTGTTCTCCTACGAGCAGTACTTC

clone size: .
J gene: TRBJ2-3
CDR3 length: 14
D gene: .
V gene: TRBV7-2
CDR3 protein: CASSYRTKTDTQYF
CDR3 DNA: TGTGCCAGCAGCTACCGGACCAAAACAGATACGCAGTATTTT

clone size: once
J gene: TRBJ2-1
CDR3 length: 14
D gene: .
V gene: TRBV30
CDR3 protein: CAWQGVAAYNEQFF
CDR3 DNA: TGTGCCTGGCAAGGGGTAGCGGCTTACAATGAGCAGTTCTTC

clone size: once
J gene: TRBJ2-5
CDR3 length: 13
D gene: .
V gene: TRBV7-3
CDR3 protein: CASSLTLQETQYF
CDR3 DNA: TGTGCCAGCAGCTTAACCCTACAAGAGACCCAGTACTTC

clone size: .
J gene: TRBJ2-7
CDR3 length: 14
D gene: .
V gene: TRBV7-2
CDR3 protein: CASSLEAARDEQYF
CDR3 DNA: TGTGCCAGCAGCTTAGAGGCAGCCCGGGACGAGCAGTACTTC

clone size: .
J gene: TRBJ1-4
CDR3 length: 14
D gene: .
V gene: TRBV5-1
CDR3 protein: CASSLRRQNEKLFF
CDR3 DNA: TGCGCCAGCAGCTTGCGTCGCCAGAATGAAAAACTGTTTTTT

clone size: .
J gene: TRBJ2-2
CDR3 length: 16
D gene: .
V gene: TRBV4-2
CDR3 protein: CASSQGVSTFTGELFF
CDR3 DNA: TGTGCCAGCAGCCAAGGCGTTTCTACGTTCACCGGGGAGCTGTTTTTT

clone size: .
J gene: TRBJ1-5
CDR3 length: 14
D gene: .
V gene: TRBV28
CDR3 protein: CASSLVVLSQPQHF
CDR3 DNA: TGTGCCAGCAGTTTAGTCGTTCTATCGCAGCCCCAGCATTTT

clone size: .
J gene: TRBJ1-2
CDR3 length: 17
D gene: TRBD1
V gene: TRBV28
CDR3 protein: CASSLWSTGDGSYGYTF
CDR3 DNA: TGTGCCAGCAGTTTATGGTCCACAGGGGATGGTAGCTATGGCTACACCTTC

clone size: once
J gene: TRBJ1-1
CDR3 length: 14
D gene: .
V gene: TRBV7-2
CDR3 protein: CASSLMTVNTEAFF
CDR3 DNA: TGTGCCAGCAGTCTAATGACCGTGAACACTGAAGCTTTCTTT

clone size: .
J gene: TRBJ2-3
CDR3 length: 14
D gene: .
V gene: TRBV10-1
CDR3 protein: CASSEGDYTDTQYF
CDR3 DNA: TGCGCCAGCAGCGAGGGGGACTACACAGATACGCAGTATTTT

clone size: .
J gene: TRBJ1-1
CDR3 length: 15
D gene: TRBD1
V gene: TRBV9
CDR3 protein: CASSPEGGTGVEAFF
CDR3 DNA: TGTGCCAGCAGCCCAGAGGGGGGGACAGGGGTGGAAGCTTTCTTT

clone size: .
J gene: TRBJ2-1
CDR3 length: 13
D gene: TRBD1
V gene: TRBV4-3
CDR3 protein: CASSQDRGTEQFF
CDR3 DNA: TGCGCCAGCAGCCAGGACAGGGGTACTGAGCAGTTCTTC

clone size: .
J gene: TRBJ1-2
CDR3 length: 14
D gene: TRBD1
V gene: TRBV11-2
CDR3 protein: CASSLDDRGRGYTF
CDR3 DNA: TGTGCCAGCAGCTTAGATGACAGGGGACGGGGCTACACCTTC

clone size: .
J gene: TRBJ2-1
CDR3 length: 14
D gene: .
V gene: TRBV28
CDR3 protein: CASSLPPGNNEQFF
CDR3 DNA: TGTGCCAGCAGTTTGCCCCCAGGGAACAATGAGCAGTTCTTC

clone size: .
J gene: TRBJ2-3
CDR3 length: 16
D gene: TRBD2
V gene: TRBV4-2
CDR3 protein: CASSRAKREGTDTQYF
CDR3 DNA: TGTGCCAGCAGCCGGGCCAAGCGGGAGGGCACAGATACGCAGTATTTT